The entry below gives a single T cell receptor (beta chain) sequence along with its context. The source of the sample is a study of blood T cell repertoires in COVID-19. Study information: Italy, Spain and the United States were the sources of the convalescent and acute COVID-19 samples. The cDNA or gDNA used as material had been derived from T cells, B-cell-depleted T cells, or PBMCs.

This CDR3 contains 11 residues. V shed 4 bases and J shed 11 bases, with 11 bases lying between them. CDR1 is LNHDA, CDR2 SQIVND, per germline (reference sequence). Per the authors' pipeline: For nucleated cells, counts were estimated from reference gene primer amplification. The assay was immunoSEQ multiplex PCR, and TCRdb's table has in-frame clones only and misses some. V and J calls and clone size are those listed in that table; D and trimming were worked out from the DNA. The sample includes some 90,000 clones, about 91% of them seen just once. V usage is TRBV19 and J usage is TRBJ1-2; D gene uncertain. The sample comprised peripheral blood. The receptor was derived from a woman of 80 years or more with active COVID-19. The CDR3 sequence is CASSSSRTYTF. Here the CDR3 DNA reads TGTGCCAGTAGTAGTTCCCGGACTTACACCTTC.